The clone carrying this T cell receptor beta chain was detected ten times or more. Its antigen is still unknown. This record comes from a study of T cell repertoires in cytomegalovirus infection. Study as a whole: Public TCR beta signatures provided an indication of both CMV infection and a matching HLA type.

Study findings and constraints: CMV-specific TCR beta clonotypes restricted by HLA-C were the ones dominating the ex vivo response.

TCRdb redid the calling of the reads with MiXCR, one entry per CDR3 protein. The table shows 310,000 or so distinct CDR3 sequences, with more than 20% occurring only once. The CDR3 spans 13 residues. Trimming took off 0 bases at V and 5 bases at J, with 6 bases between the two ends. Looked up from germline, CDR1 is SGHDT and CDR2 is YYEEEE. This TCR came from a human donor in good health (CMV status not recorded). Some clones in this sample may be carry-over from other donors' samples. Sequencing was performed on PBMCs. The V call is TRBV5-6, the J call TRBJ2-1; D call uncertain. The CDR3, as DNA: TGTGCCAGCAGCTTGGTAGCAAACAATGAGCAGTTCTTC. It encodes CASSLVANNEQFF.